This T cell receptor (beta chain) was sequenced for a study of beta chain features in type 1 diabetes. Overall study context: Sorted cells, about 99 million in number, were examined across all samples. Study-wide results and caveats: Among all four CD4+ subsets, Type 1 diabetes patients had TCRB CDR3s that were moderately but significantly shorter. PCR could preferentially amplify shorter templates, alike in patients and controls.

Points on this clone: Its antigen is currently unknown.

Sequenced material consisted of expressed TCRB transcripts (all of the isolated RNA was reverse transcribed). Clones were read by immunoSEQ multiplex PCR, and TCRdb kept only the in-frame ones, dropping some. The table records roughly 50,000 clones, around half of them present only once. This sequence was found in a woman in her forties with type 1 diabetes. Source material: Tregs from blood.

CDR3 DNA sequence: TGTGCCACCCGAGGGTCCTACTCCTACGAGCAGTACTTC. Residues: CATRGSYSYEQYF. V is TRBV27 and J is TRBJ2-7, with a weak D call TRBD2 (5 bases). V was pared by 10 bases and J by 0 bases, with 13 bases between. This CDR3 has 13 residues. Germline V CDR1 and CDR2: MNHEY, SMNVEV (reference sequence).